This TCR beta chain was sequenced in a study of metastatic and nonmetastatic thyroid tumors. Study information: Across peripheral blood and tumor or nodule tissue samples taken from malignant and benign thyroid patients, the repertoires were compared with one another.

Methods used by the authors: The distant-metastasis classifier for papillary thyroid cancer was built from CDR3 differences across clinicopathological groups. MiXCR re-clonotyped the PCR reads for TCRdb. These V and J calls rely on TCRdb rather than the paper's analysis. The table lists 15,000 to 20,000 clones, 35% to 40% of them singletons. Whole-study findings and limits: Versus benign nodules, malignant thyroid tumors reportedly had significantly higher TCR beta diversity, in blood and tumor.

Thyroid surgery was performed in patients who had received no treatment beforehand. Germline CDR1 is SNHLY and CDR2 is FYNNEI. The length of the CDR3 is 15 residues. V was cut by 0 bases and J by 2 bases, with 8 bases left in between. The sample holds a few counts of this clone. What it recognizes is unknown. The sample taken for sequencing was tumor tissue. This sequence originates from a female donor with papillary thyroid cancer or a benign thyroid nodule (not recorded which). Some clones in this sample may be carry-over from other donors' samples. The gene calls are TRBV2 and TRBJ1-5, with D unclear. CDR3 residues: CASSEAGWGNQPQHF. The CDR3, as DNA: TGTGCCAGCAGTGAAGCAGGGTGGGGCAATCAGCCCCAGCATTTT.